Listed below are T cell receptor beta chains from one sample, sequenced in a study of early T cells in non-severe SARS-CoV-2 infection. TCRdb re-derived calls from the 5' RACE reads in MiXCR, one entry per CDR3 protein. The sample records some 110,000 distinct CDR3 sequences, more than 13% being singletons. The sequenced sample consisted of whole blood. The receptors were sampled from an adult who was a healthcare worker with PCR-confirmed SARS-CoV-2 infection or an uninfected control (not recorded which). CDR3s include the opening cysteine and the closing phenylalanine or tryptophan. Fields, in order: V gene, J gene, CDR3 protein.

V: TRBV20-1
J: TRBJ1-1
CDR3: CSAVGTEAFF

V: TRBV4-1
J: TRBJ1-5
CDR3: CASSQESTGVQPQHF

V: TRBV6-5
J: TRBJ2-3
CDR3: CASSYGRGRVDTQYF

V: TRBV5-1
J: TRBJ2-5
CDR3: CASMGGGFGETQYF

V: TRBV6-4
J: TRBJ2-1
CDR3: CASSVAAANNEQFF

V: TRBV10-3
J: TRBJ1-6
CDR3: CAISERTGSMGSPLHF

V: TRBV7-9
J: TRBJ1-2
CDR3: CASSRGTKSYGYTF

V: TRBV29-1
J: TRBJ1-5
CDR3: CSVSQGLNQPQHF

V: TRBV7-8
J: TRBJ2-1
CDR3: CASSLAGTGFDEQFF

V: TRBV10-3
J: TRBJ1-2
CDR3: CAISDPDSYGYTF

V: TRBV18
J: TRBJ2-3
CDR3: CASAKGGSLDTQYF

V: TRBV3-1
J: TRBJ1-1
CDR3: CASSRGNTEAFF

V: TRBV5-1
J: TRBJ1-2
CDR3: CASRSRDSGYTF

V: TRBV5-1
J: TRBJ2-1
CDR3: CAGSASGTGGNEQFF

V: TRBV12-5
J: TRBJ1-1
CDR3: CASVRVMNTEAFF

V: TRBV6-1
J: TRBJ2-2
CDR3: CASSVGIGSTGELFF

V: TRBV9
J: TRBJ2-1
CDR3: CASSEHVEAGGDEQFF

V: TRBV5-1
J: TRBJ2-2
CDR3: CASSFGDTGELFF

V: TRBV6-5
J: TRBJ1-6
CDR3: CASSYAGANSPLHF

V: TRBV4-1
J: TRBJ2-7
CDR3: CASSQVGRGGRSYEQYF

V: TRBV3-1
J: TRBJ2-5
CDR3: CASSQGTQETQYF

V: TRBV20-1
J: TRBJ2-7
CDR3: CSATLVSSSYEQYF

V: TRBV10-3
J: TRBJ2-3
CDR3: CATSGLAGGSASTDTQYF

V: TRBV7-9
J: TRBJ1-1
CDR3: CASSARQGGSVEAFF

V: TRBV5-1
J: TRBJ1-6
CDR3: CASSSDRGNSPLHF

V: TRBV11-2
J: TRBJ1-2
CDR3: CAGSLSGDHGYTF

V: TRBV4-1
J: TRBJ1-1
CDR3: CASSQMGGTEAFF

V: TRBV7-2
J: TRBJ2-1
CDR3: CASSSPGTGFYNEQFF

V: TRBV5-1
J: TRBJ2-2
CDR3: CASSLVGGRTGELFF

V: TRBV5-4
J: TRBJ1-2
CDR3: CASREGNGYTF

V: TRBV12-3/TRBV12-4
J: TRBJ1-1
CDR3: CASSARVVAFF

V: TRBV30
J: TRBJ1-4
CDR3: CAWTGLRDEKLFF

V: TRBV7-2
J: TRBJ1-3
CDR3: CASSLAGTLGNTIYF

V: TRBV12-3/TRBV12-4
J: TRBJ2-7
CDR3: CASSPGTPSYEQYF

V: TRBV7-9
J: TRBJ2-1
CDR3: CASSFGRYGNEQFF